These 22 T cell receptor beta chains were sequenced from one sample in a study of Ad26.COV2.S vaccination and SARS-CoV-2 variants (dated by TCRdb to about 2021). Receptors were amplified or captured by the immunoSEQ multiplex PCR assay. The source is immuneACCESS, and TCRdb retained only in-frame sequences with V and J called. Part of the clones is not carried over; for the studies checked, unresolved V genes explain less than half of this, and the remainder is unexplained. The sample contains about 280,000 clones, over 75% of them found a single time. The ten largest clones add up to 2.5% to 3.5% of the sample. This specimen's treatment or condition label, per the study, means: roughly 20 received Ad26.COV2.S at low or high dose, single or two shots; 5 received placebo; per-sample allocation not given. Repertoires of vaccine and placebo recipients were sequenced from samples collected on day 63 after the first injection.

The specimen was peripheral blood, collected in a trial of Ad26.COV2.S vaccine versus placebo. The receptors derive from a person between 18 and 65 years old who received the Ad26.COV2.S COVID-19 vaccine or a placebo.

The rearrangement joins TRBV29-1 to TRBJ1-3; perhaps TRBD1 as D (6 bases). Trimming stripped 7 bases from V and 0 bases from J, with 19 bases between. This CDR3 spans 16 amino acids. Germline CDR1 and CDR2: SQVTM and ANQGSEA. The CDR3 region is CSADTQDRSSGNTIYF. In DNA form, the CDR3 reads TGCAGCGCCGATACTCAAGACAGGAGCTCTGGAAACACCATATATTTT.

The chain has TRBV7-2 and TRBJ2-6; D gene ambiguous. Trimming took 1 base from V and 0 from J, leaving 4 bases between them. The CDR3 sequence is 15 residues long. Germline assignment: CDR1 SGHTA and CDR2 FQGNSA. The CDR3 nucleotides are TGTGCCAGCAGCTTAGGAGTCTCTGGGGCCAACGTCCTGACTTTC. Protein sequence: CASSLGVSGANVLTF.

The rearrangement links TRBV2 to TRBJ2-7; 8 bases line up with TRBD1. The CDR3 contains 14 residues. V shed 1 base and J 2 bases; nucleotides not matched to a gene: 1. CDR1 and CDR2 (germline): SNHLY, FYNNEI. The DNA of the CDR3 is TGTGCCAGCAGTGAAGGGGACAGGCCCTACGAGCAGTACTTC. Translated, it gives CASSEGDRPYEQYF. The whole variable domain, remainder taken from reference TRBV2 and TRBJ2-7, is EPEVTQTPSHQVTQMGQEVILRCVPISNHLYFYWYRQILGQKVEFLVSFYNNEISEKSEIFDDQFSVERPDGSNFTLKIRSTKLEDSAMYFCASSEGDRPYEQYFGPGTRLTVT.

This CDR3 is CASSLVTDTQYF. CDR3 DNA: TGTGCCAGCAGCCTCGTTACAGATACGCAGTATTTT. The chain carries TRBV6-5 and TRBJ2-3; unclear D gene. CDR3 length: 12 residues. The V gene's germline CDR1 is MNHEY and CDR2 SVGAGI. Between the trimmed V and J ends, which lost 6 bases and 3 bases, there was a span of 7 bases.

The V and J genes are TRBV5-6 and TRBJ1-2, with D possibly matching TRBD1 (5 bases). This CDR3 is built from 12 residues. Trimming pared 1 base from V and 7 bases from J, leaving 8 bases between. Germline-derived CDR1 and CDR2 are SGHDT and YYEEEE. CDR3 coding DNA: TGTGCCAGCAGCTTGCGGGGGGGTGGCTACACCTTC. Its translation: CASSLRGGGYTF. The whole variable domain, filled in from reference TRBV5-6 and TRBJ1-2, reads DAGVTQSPTHLIKTRGQQVTLRCSPKSGHDTVSWYQQALGQGPQFIFQYYEEEERQRGNFPDRFSGHQFPNYSSELNVNALLLGDSALYLCASSLRGGGYTFGSGTRLTVV.

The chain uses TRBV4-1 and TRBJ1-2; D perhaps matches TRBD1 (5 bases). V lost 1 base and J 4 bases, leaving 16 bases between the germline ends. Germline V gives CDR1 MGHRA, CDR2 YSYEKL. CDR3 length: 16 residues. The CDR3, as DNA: TGCGCCAGCAGCCAAGTTCGGGGGGTTACCTTCTATGGCTACACCTTC. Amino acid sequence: CASSQVRGVTFYGYTF.

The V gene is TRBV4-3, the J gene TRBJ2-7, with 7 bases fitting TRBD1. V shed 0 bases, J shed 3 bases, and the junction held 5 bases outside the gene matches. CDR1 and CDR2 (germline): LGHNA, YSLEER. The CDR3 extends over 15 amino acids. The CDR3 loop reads CASSQEVRGRYEQYF. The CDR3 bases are TGCGCCAGCAGCCAAGAGGTGAGGGGGCGCTACGAGCAGTACTTC.

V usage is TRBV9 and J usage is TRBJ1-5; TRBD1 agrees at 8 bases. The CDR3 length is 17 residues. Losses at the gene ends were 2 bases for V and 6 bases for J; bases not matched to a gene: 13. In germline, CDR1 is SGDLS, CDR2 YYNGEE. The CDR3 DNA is TGTGCCAGCAGCGTCTCTCTGAATCGCAGGGGGCTTCAGCCCCAGCATTTT. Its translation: CASSVSLNRRGLQPQHF. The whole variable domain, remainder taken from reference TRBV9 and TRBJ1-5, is DSGVTQTPKHLITATGQRVTLRCSPRSGDLSVYWYQQSLDQGLQFLIQYYNGEERAKGNILERFSAQQFPDLHSELNLSSLELGDSALYFCASSVSLNRRGLQPQHFGDGTRLSIL.

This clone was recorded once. The CDR3 DNA sequence: TGTGCCAGCAGCCAAGATACCAATAGGGTAGCTAACTATGGCTACACCTTC. This encodes CASSQDTNRVANYGYTF. The chain is built from TRBV4-2 and TRBJ1-2, with D uncertain. Germline V lookup: CDR1 LGHNA, CDR2 YNFKEQ. This CDR3 has 17 amino acids. The V and J ends lost 0 bases and 0 bases respectively, with 14 bases between them.

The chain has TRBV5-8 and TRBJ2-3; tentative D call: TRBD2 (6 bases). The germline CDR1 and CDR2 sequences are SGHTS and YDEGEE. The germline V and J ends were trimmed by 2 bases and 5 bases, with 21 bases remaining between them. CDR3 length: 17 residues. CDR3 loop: CASSFLKTGTPLDTQYF. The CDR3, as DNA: TGTGCCAGCAGCTTCTTGAAAACCGGGACTCCTTTAGATACGCAGTATTTT. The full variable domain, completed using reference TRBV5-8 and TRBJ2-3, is EAGVTQSPTHLIKTRGQQATLRCSPISGHTSVYWYQQALGLGLQFLLWYDEGEERNRGNFPPRFSGRQFPNYSSELNVNALELEDSALYLCASSFLKTGTPLDTQYFGPGTRLTVL.

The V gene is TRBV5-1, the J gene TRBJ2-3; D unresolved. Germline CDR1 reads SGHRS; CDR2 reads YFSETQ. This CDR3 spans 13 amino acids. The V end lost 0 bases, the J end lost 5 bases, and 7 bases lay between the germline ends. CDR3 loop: CASSLGQRDTQYF. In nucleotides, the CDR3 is TGCGCCAGCAGCTTGGGGCAGAGAGATACGCAGTATTTT.

The CDR3 reads CASSESPGGYGEQYF. CDR3 in DNA: TGTGCCAGCAGTGAATCTCCCGGGGGCTATGGCGAGCAGTACTTC. The chain joins TRBV6-1 to TRBJ2-7, with D possibly being TRBD1 or TRBD2 (6 bases each). This CDR3 region has 15 residues. V shed 2 bases and J shed 6 bases, with 17 bases lying between them. CDR1 and CDR2 (germline): MNHNS, SASEGT.

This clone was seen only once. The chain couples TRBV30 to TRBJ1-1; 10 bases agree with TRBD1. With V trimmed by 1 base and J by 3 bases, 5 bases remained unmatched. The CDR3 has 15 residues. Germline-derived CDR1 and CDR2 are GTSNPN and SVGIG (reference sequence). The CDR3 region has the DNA TGTGCCTGGAGTGGACAGGGGGCAAGCTACACTGAAGCTTTCTTT. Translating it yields CAWSGQGASYTEAFF.

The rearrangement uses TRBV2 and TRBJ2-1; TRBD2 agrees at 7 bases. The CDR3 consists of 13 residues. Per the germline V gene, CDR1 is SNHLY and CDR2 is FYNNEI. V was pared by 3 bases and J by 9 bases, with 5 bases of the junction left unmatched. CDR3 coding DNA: TGTGCCAGCAGTGATAATCGGGAGGTTGAGCAGTTCTTC. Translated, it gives CASSDNREVEQFF.

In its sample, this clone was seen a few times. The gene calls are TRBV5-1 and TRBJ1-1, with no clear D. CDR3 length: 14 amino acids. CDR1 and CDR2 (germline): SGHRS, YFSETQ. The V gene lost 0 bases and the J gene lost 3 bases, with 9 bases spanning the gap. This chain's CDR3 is CASSLVPVDTEAFF. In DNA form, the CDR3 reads TGCGCCAGCAGCTTGGTCCCTGTTGACACTGAAGCTTTCTTT.

The CDR3 bases are TGTGCCAGCAGCTCCGTCACAGATACGCAGTATTTT. The encoded protein is CASSSVTDTQYF. The J gene is TRBJ2-3, the V gene TRBV7-6; no firm D call. V was trimmed by 4 bases and J by 2 bases, leaving 4 bases between them. This CDR3 is 12 amino acids long. Germline-derived CDR1 and CDR2 are SGHVS and FNYEAQ.

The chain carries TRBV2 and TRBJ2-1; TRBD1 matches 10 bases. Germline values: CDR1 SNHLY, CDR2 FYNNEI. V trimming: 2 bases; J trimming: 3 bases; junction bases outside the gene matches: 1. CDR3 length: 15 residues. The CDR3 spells CASSERTGGYNEQFF. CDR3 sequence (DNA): TGTGCCAGCAGTGAAAGGACAGGGGGCTACAATGAGCAGTTCTTC.

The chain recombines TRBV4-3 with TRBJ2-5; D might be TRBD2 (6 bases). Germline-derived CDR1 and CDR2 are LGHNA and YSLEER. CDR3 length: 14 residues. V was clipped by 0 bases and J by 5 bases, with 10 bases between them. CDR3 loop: CASSQDGAGETQYF. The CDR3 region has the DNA TGCGCCAGCAGCCAAGATGGGGCGGGGGAGACCCAGTACTTC.

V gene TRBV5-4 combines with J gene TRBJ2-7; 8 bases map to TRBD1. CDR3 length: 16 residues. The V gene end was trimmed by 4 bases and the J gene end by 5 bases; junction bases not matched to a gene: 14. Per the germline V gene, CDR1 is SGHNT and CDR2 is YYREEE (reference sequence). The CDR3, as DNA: TGTGCCAGCAGCGTGCAAGGTCTAGGACAGGGTCACGAGCAGTACTTC. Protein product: CASSVQGLGQGHEQYF.

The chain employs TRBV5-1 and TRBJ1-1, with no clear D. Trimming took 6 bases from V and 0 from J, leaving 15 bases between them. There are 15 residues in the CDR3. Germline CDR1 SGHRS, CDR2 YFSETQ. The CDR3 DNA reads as TGCGCCAGCATAAATCTCCCGGGTATGAACACTGAAGCTTTCTTT. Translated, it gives CASINLPGMNTEAFF. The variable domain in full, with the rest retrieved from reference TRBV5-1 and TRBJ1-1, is KAGVTQTPRYLIKTRGQQVTLSCSPISGHRSVSWYQQTPGQGLQFLFEYFSETQRNKGNFPGRFSGRQFSNSRSEMNVSTLELGDSALYLCASINLPGMNTEAFFGQGTRLTVV.

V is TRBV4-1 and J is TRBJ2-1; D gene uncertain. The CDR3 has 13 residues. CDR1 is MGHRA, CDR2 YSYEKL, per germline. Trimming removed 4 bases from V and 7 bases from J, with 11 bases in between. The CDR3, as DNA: TGCGCCAGCAGCCGATCGGCGATGAATGAGCAGTTCTTC. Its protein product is CASSRSAMNEQFF.

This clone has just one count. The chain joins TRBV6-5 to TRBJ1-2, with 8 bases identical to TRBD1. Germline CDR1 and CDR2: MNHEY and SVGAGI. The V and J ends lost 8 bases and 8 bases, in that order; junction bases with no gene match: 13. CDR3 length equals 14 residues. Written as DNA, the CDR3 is TGTGCCAGCGCTCCAGGACAGGGACATAAAGGCTACACCTTC. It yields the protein CASAPGQGHKGYTF.